The rows below give T cell receptor beta chains drawn from one sample of a study of blood T cell repertoires in COVID-19. Clones were sequenced by immunoSEQ multiplex PCR, and TCRdb holds only the in-frame ones, with some missing. The repertoire holds about 530,000 clones, with 70% to 90% as singletons. Sequenced input: peripheral blood. These TCRs come from a woman between 50 and 59 years old with COVID-19, enrolled during active disease. Each CDR3 is given with its conserved first and last residue. Fields, in order: D gene, V gene, clone size, J gene, CDR3 DNA, CDR3 protein. The D gene is left open where the match is weak. Only part of the rows carry a size: once, few, many, or a class if the clone is expanded.

>.|TRBV15|.|TRBJ2-2
TGTGCCACCAGCAGAGAGGCAGCCGGCGGAAGGAACACCGGGGAGCTGTTTTTT
CATSREAAGGRNTGELFF
>.|TRBV7-6|.|TRBJ2-3
TGTGCCAGCAGCTTAGGGGGGGAACGTGGAGATACGCAGTATTTT
CASSLGGERGDTQYF
>TRBD2|TRBV27|.|TRBJ2-3
TGTGCCAGCAGTCCATTACTAGCGGGGGGGTCTTCAGATACGCAGTATTTT
CASSPLLAGGSSDTQYF
>.|TRBV14|.|TRBJ1-5
TGTGCCAGCAGCCCCGCGGGCAATCAGCCCCAGCATTTT
CASSPAGNQPQHF
>.|TRBV5-1|.|TRBJ2-2
TGCGCCAGCAGCTTGGCCCTAGACACCGGGGAGCTGTTTTTT
CASSLALDTGELFF
>.|TRBV11-2|.|TRBJ2-3
TGTGCCAGCAGCTTAGCTGGATTGAGGACAGATACGCAGTATTTT
CASSLAGLRTDTQYF
>.|TRBV7-9|few|TRBJ1-4
TGTGCCAGCAGCTTAATTGTCGGGTCGAGGAGTGAAAAACTGTTTTTT
CASSLIVGSRSEKLFF
>TRBD1|TRBV7-9|.|TRBJ1-4
TGTGCCAGCAGTCGTCTAGGGGGCGGTGAAAAACTGTTTTTT
CASSRLGGGEKLFF
>.|TRBV19|.|TRBJ1-2
TGTGCCAGTAGACAACCTACCGGGACTAACTATGGCTACACCTTC
CASRQPTGTNYGYTF
>.|TRBV9|.|TRBJ2-6
TGTGCCAGCAGCGTAGGGGGGCACTTTAGCTCTGGGGCCAACGTCCTGACTTTC
CASSVGGHFSSGANVLTF
>.|TRBV19|once|TRBJ2-7
TGTGCCAGTAGCCCCGACGGGGACACCTACGAGCAGTACTTC
CASSPDGDTYEQYF
>TRBD1|TRBV4-2|.|TRBJ2-7
TGTGCCAGCAGCTCGTTATGGGGACAGGGAGAGGAGGGCGAGCAGTACTTC
CASSSLWGQGEEGEQYF
>.|TRBV24-1|.|TRBJ1-3
TGTGCCACCCCAGACAGTTATTCTGGAAACACCATATATTTT
CATPDSYSGNTIYF
>.|TRBV6-5|.|TRBJ1-2
TGTGCCAGCGCCGGGGGAAATTGGGCTAACTATGGCTACACCTTC
CASAGGNWANYGYTF